This T cell receptor (beta chain) was recorded in a study of T cell repertoires in cytomegalovirus infection. Background on the study: Signatures in public TCR beta sequences pointed to both CMV infection and matching HLA type.

Germline CDR1 KGHSH, CDR2 LQKENI. Trimming took 3 bases from V and 2 from J, leaving 14 bases between them. CDR3 length: 16 residues. This clonotype turned up a few times. Its antigen remains unknown. TCRdb re-analysed the reads in MiXCR, keeping a single row per CDR3 protein. The data hold fewer than 300,000 distinct CDR3 sequences, with 20% to 30% observed a single time. The study's findings and limits: Predominance within the ex vivo response was attributable to HLA-C-restricted CMV-specific TCR beta clonotypes. Carriers of CMV and the relevant HLA type were discriminated by public TCR beta frequency.

V and J are TRBV18 and TRBJ1-3; possibly TRBD1 for D (6 bases). Sequenced sample: PBMCs. This TCR came from a human donor in good health (CMV status not recorded). Some clones in this sample may be carry-over from other donors' samples. The CDR3 DNA reads TGTGCCAGCTCACCCACAGGGAGCCTCACTGGAAACACCATATATTTT. This sequence encodes CASSPTGSLTGNTIYF. The full variable domain, its missing parts supplied by reference TRBV18 and TRBJ1-3, is NAGVMQNPRHLVRRRGQEARLRCSPMKGHSHVYWYRQLPEEGLKFMVYLQKENIIDESGMPKERFSAEFPKEGPSILRIQQVVRGDSAAYFCASSPTGSLTGNTIYFGEGSWLTVV.